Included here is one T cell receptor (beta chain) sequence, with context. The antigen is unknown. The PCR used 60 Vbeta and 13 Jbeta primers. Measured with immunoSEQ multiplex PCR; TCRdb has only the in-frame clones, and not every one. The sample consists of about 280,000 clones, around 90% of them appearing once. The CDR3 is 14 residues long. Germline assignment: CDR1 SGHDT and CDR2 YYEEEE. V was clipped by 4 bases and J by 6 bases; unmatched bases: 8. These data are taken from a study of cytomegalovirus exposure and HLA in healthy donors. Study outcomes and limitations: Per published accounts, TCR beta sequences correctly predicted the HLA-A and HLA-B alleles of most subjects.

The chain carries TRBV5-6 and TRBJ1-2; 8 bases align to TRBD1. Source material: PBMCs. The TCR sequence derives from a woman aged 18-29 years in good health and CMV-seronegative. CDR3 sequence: CASSTPTGANGYTF. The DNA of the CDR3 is TGTGCCAGCAGCACACCGACAGGGGCAAATGGCTACACCTTC.